This record covers a single TCR beta chain. The antigen remains undetermined. The data stem from a study of cytomegalovirus exposure and HLA in healthy donors. For the study at large: There were 100 million to 120 million unique TCR beta sequences, drawn from around 180 million T cells, in an earlier analysis.

The study, taken as a whole, reports: Analysis performed later showed TCR beta chains linked to HLA being more clonally expanded than equally common others. Later, TCR association rates were found to vary by HLA locus, highest for DRB1 and lowest for HLA-C.

Researchers ran the PCR with 60 Vbeta and 13 Jbeta primers. Data came from immunoSEQ multiplex PCR; TCRdb stores just in-frame clones and leaves some out. Here the sample spans roughly 190,000 clones, about 76% being singletons. Trimming at V came to 4 bases and at J to 8 bases, leaving 9 bases not matched to a gene. The CDR3 covers 16 residues. Germline assignment: CDR1 SGHNT and CDR2 YENEEA. The specimen sequenced was PBMCs. The V call is TRBV11-3, the J call TRBJ2-3; the match to TRBD2 covers 13 bases. The receptor was isolated from a woman aged 45-65 years in good health and CMV-seronegative. CDR3 residues: CASSSPGLAGASTQYF. The CDR3 region has the DNA TGTGCCAGCAGCTCACCCGGACTAGCGGGAGCCTCTACGCAGTATTTT.